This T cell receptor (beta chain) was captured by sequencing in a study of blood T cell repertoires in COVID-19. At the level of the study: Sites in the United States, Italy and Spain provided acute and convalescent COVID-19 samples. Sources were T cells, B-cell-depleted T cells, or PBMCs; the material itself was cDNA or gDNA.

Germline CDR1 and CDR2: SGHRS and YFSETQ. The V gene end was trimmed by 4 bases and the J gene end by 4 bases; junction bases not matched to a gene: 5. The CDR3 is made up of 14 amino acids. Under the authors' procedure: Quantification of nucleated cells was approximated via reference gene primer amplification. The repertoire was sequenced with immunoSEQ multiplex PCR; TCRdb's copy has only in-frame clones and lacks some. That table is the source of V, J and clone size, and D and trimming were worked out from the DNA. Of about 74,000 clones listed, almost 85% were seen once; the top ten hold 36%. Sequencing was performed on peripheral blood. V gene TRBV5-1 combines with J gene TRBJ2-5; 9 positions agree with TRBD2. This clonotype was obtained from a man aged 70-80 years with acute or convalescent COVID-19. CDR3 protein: CASSPGLALETQYF. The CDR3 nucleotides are TGCGCCAGCAGCCCCGGACTAGCGTTAGAGACCCAGTACTTC.